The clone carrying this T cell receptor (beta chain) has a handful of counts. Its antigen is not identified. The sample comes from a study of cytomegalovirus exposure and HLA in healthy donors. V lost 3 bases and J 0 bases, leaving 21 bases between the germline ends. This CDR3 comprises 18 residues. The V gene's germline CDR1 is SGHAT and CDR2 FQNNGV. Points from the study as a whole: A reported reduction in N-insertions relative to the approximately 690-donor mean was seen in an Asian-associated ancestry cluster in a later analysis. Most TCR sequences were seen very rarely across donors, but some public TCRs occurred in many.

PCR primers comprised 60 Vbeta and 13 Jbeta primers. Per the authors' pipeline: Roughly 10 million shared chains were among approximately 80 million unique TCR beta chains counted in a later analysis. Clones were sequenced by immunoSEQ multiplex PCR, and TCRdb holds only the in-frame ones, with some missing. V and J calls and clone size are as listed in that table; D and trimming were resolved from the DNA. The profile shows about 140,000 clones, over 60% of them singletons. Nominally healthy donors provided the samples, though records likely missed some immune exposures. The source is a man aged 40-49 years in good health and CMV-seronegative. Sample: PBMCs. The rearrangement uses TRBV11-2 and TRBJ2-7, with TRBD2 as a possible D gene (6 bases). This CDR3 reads CASSFALGSGASSYEQYF. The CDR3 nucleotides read TGTGCCAGCAGCTTCGCTTTGGGTAGCGGTGCGAGCTCCTACGAGCAGTACTTC.